This TCR beta chain derives from a study of blood T cell repertoires in COVID-19 (dated by TCRdb to about 2020). Regarding the complete study: The collaborator samples originated in the United States, Italy and Spain and spanned the acute and convalescent phases of COVID-19. The repertoires were made available in a free public database intended to serve as a resource for research on the immune response to SARS-CoV-2. Nearly every sample came with metadata listing a de-identified subject ID, COVID-19 status, age in years and sex. The material from the prospective study consisted of cDNA or gDNA derived from T cells, B-cell-depleted T cells, or PBMCs. Samples came from the ongoing ImmuneRACE study (first 160 participants) plus 1,254 subjects from 6 global collaborators. Subjects who had been exposed to COVID-19, were actively infected with it, or had recovered from it provided the deeply sampled blood TCRbeta repertoires that made up the dataset. HLA class I and class II types, where available, came from metadata supplied by the sample provider rather than from assay-based typing.

TCRbeta CDR3 regions were amplified from genomic DNA by means of the immunoSEQ Assay, a bias-controlled multiplex PCR. From the authors' description of their analysis: Within the assay, amplification of reference gene primers was used to estimate how many nucleated cells each sample contained. Sequence reads were collapsed and filtered to measure the absolute abundance of every unique TCRbeta CDR3 rearrangement. For each sample, productive Simpson clonality was calculated by taking the square root of Simpson's diversity index across productive rearrangements. This is the immuneACCESS table as TCRdb keeps it, with only in-frame sequences that have V and J called. A part of the clones is gone; compared with another copy, unresolved V genes explain less than half, and the rest is unexplained. The V and J calls and clone size were taken over from that table, and D and trimming were inferred from the DNA. A total of around 180,000 clones appear in this sample, around 79% of them only once. The top ten hold roughly a sixth of the sample.

V is shortened by 3 bases, J by 5 bases, and the region joining them spans 8 bases. CDR1 and CDR2, looked up from the germline V gene, are SGHAT and FQNNGV. The CDR3, cysteine through phenylalanine, is 13 amino acids long. The read is trimmed to its CDR3 DNA, 39 bases read in frame from base 1. Whole blood was collected in K2EDTA tubes by collaborating institutions according to the institutions' own protocols. For TCRbeta analysis, collaborator samples were shipped as frozen whole blood, as isolated PBMCs, or as DNA extracted from either sample type. Broad study findings and their caveats: How much clinical and demographic metadata was included differed by source and by participant, and the metadata was provided uncurated.

Of note for this clone: The specificity of this receptor is unknown. No much larger clonotype is one base removed from it; base qualities were not supplied.

The rearranged chain carries TRBV11-2 and TRBJ1-5, with no reliable assignment of the D segment. This TCR derives from a man aged 60-69 years with active or convalescent COVID-19. Sample: peripheral blood. The nucleotides are TGTGCCAGCAGCTTTGACACTTATCAGCCCCAGCATTTT. Its coded protein is CASSFDTYQPQHF. Joined to the reference TRBV11-2 and TRBJ1-5 proteins, this CDR3 gives the full variable domain: EAGVAQSPRYKIIEKRQSVAFWCNPISGHATLYWYQQILGQGPKLLIQFQNNGVVDDSQLPKDRFSAERLKGVDSTLKIQPAKLEDSAVYLCASSFDTYQPQHFGDGTRLSIL.